This TCR beta chain originates from a study of blood T cell repertoires in COVID-19. Produced via immunoSEQ multiplex PCR; TCRdb's table is partial and in-frame only. The repertoire holds approximately 170,000 clones, with around three quarters as singletons. The CDR3 has 15 residues. Losses at the gene ends were 5 bases for V and 7 bases for J; bases not matched to a gene: 4. Per germline, CDR1 SGHTA and CDR2 FQGTGA. The TCR was taken from a woman aged 70 to 79 in a cohort exposed to, infected with or recovered from COVID-19 (not recorded which). Sequencing input: PBMCs or T cells enriched from blood (not recorded which). The V call is TRBV7-3, the J call TRBJ2-1; 14 bases fit TRBD2. Written as DNA, the CDR3 is TGTGCCAGCAGCCAGGGACTAGCGGGAGTTAATGAGCAGTTCTTC. This encodes CASSQGLAGVNEQFF.